Listed below are T cell receptor beta chains from one sample, sequenced in a study of blood T cell repertoires in COVID-19. The repertoire was sequenced with immunoSEQ multiplex PCR; TCRdb's copy has only in-frame clones and lacks some. The table has fewer than 250,000 clones, about 83% seen once. Source material: PBMCs or T cells enriched from blood (not recorded which). These receptors all stem from a woman in her forties or fifties who had recovered from COVID-19. The CDR3 runs from the conserved cysteine through the conserved F or W. The D gene is left open where the match is weak. The size of a clone is reported for some rows only, either as once, few or many, or as a class for expanded clones.

size,J,D,V,DNA,CDR3
NA,TRBJ2-7,NA,TRBV6-5,TGTGCCAGCACCAGCGGCTACGAGCAGTACTTC,CASTSGYEQYF
NA,TRBJ2-7,NA,TRBV3-1/TRBV3-2,TGTGCCAGCAGCCAAGATACTAGGCCCCACTACGAGCAGTACTTC,CASSQDTRPHYEQYF
NA,TRBJ1-2,NA,TRBV19,TGTGCCACCCGGGGGTTGCATGGCTACACCTTC,CATRGLHGYTF
once,TRBJ1-5,NA,TRBV7-8,TGTGCCAGCAGCGGACCCCGATGGGGCGACAATCAGCCCCAGCATTTT,CASSGPRWGDNQPQHF
NA,TRBJ1-1,NA,TRBV7-3,TGTGCCAGCAGCTTAACCCCGGGGGGCACTGAAGCTTTCTTT,CASSLTPGGTEAFF
NA,TRBJ2-7,NA,TRBV5-1,TGCGCCAGCAGCTTACTGACAGGCCGCTACGAGCAGTACTTC,CASSLLTGRYEQYF
NA,TRBJ2-1,NA,TRBV10-3,TGTGCCTCCGGACGGGGACTCAATGAGCAGTTCTTC,CASGRGLNEQFF
NA,TRBJ1-5,NA,TRBV27,TGTGCCAGCAGTTTAAGGTCAGGCTATAGCAATCAGCCCCAGCATTTT,CASSLRSGYSNQPQHF
NA,TRBJ1-1,TRBD1,TRBV9,TGTGCCAGCAGCGTTGCAGGGGGCGCGTCTGCTGAAGCTTTCTTT,CASSVAGGASAEAFF
NA,TRBJ2-1,NA,TRBV7-6,TGTGCCAGCAGCCTAGGGGGGAGAGGGGGCAATGAGCAGTTCTTC,CASSLGGRGGNEQFF
NA,TRBJ1-5,NA,TRBV19,TGTGCCAGTAGTACACCTACCTCGGACAGACTTCAGCCCCAGCATTTT,CASSTPTSDRLQPQHF
NA,TRBJ1-1,NA,TRBV11-1,TGTGCCAGCAGCTTAGAGGGGAGGATGAACACTGAAGCTTTCTTT,CASSLEGRMNTEAFF
NA,TRBJ2-7,TRBD2,TRBV5-4,TGTGCCAGCAGCTGGACCGCAGCGGGAGTCCGCGAGCAGTACTTC,CASSWTAAGVREQYF
few,TRBJ1-5,NA,TRBV20-1,TGCAGTGCTAGTGGGCCGTTCCGCAATCAGCCCCAGCATTTT,CSASGPFRNQPQHF
NA,TRBJ2-5,TRBD2,TRBV2,TGTGCCAGCGGCCCGCAGGGACTAGCCATCCAAGAGACCCAGTACTTC,CASGPQGLAIQETQYF
few,TRBJ2-1,TRBD2,TRBV5-6,TGTGCCAGCAGCCGCCGGACTAGCGGGAGGGGACTACTAGGCAATGAGCAGTTCTTC,CASSRRTSGRGLLGNEQFF
NA,TRBJ2-7,TRBD2,TRBV5-3,TGTGCCAGAAGTTGGACTAGCGGTACCTACGAGCAGTACTTC,CARSWTSGTYEQYF
NA,TRBJ1-5,TRBD1,TRBV7-2,TGTGCCAGCAGCTTATCGTTAGGACAGGGTTACAATCAGCCCCAGCATTTT,CASSLSLGQGYNQPQHF
NA,TRBJ2-7,TRBD1,TRBV14,TGTGCCAGCAGCCAAGGACAGGGGCTTTTGTACTTC,CASSQGQGLLYF
NA,TRBJ1-1,TRBD1,TRBV3-1/TRBV3-2,TGTGCCAGCAGCCACCACGGGACAGATAACACTGAAGCTTTCTTT,CASSHHGTDNTEAFF
few,TRBJ1-5,NA,TRBV7-2,TGTGCCAGCAGCAAGTACCCGGGTAGCAATCAGCCCCAGCATTTT,CASSKYPGSNQPQHF
NA,TRBJ2-7,TRBD2,TRBV5-4,TGTGCCAGCAGCTTCCTCCTCGAGCGGACTAGCGGGAGGGAGTACGAGCAGTACTTC,CASSFLLERTSGREYEQYF
NA,TRBJ2-1,NA,TRBV5-1,TGCGCCAGCAGCTTGGCAGCTAGCGTCTTGTCCTACAATGAGCAGTTCTTC,CASSLAASVLSYNEQFF
few,TRBJ2-2,NA,TRBV2,TGTGCCAGCAGTGAAGAAGTACAAGGACTTAATCTTCTACCCGGGGAGCTGTTTTTT,CASSEEVQGLNLLPGELFF
NA,TRBJ2-2,TRBD2,TRBV7-6,TGTGCCAGCAGCTTAGGCGCAGCGGGAGGGATAGACACCGGGGAGCTGTTTTTT,CASSLGAAGGIDTGELFF
NA,TRBJ2-5,TRBD1,TRBV9,TGTGCCAGCAGCGTCGGACAGGGATTGCGAGAGACCCAGTACTTC,CASSVGQGLRETQYF
NA,TRBJ2-1,TRBD1,TRBV28,TGTGCCAGCCGGACAGGGACCTACAATGAGCAGTTCTTC,CASRTGTYNEQFF
NA,TRBJ1-1,TRBD1,TRBV5-1,TGCGCCAGCAGCTTGGTTGCCGGACAGGGAGGTCACACTGAAGCTTTCTTT,CASSLVAGQGGHTEAFF
few,TRBJ1-6,TRBD1,TRBV6-1,TGTGCCAGCAGTGGATACAGGGGCTCCTATAATTCACCCCTCCACTTT,CASSGYRGSYNSPLHF
few,TRBJ1-6,NA,TRBV11-2,TGTGCCAGCAGCAAGGACTGGAATAATTCACCCCTCCACTTT,CASSKDWNNSPLHF
NA,TRBJ2-3,TRBD2,TRBV18,TGTGCCAGCTCCCCTAGCGGGAGAAGGGGCACGTTGTATTTT,CASSPSGRRGTLYF
NA,TRBJ1-4,TRBD1,TRBV7-2,TGTGCCAGCAGCCCAGGGGGCATGTCTAATGAAAAACTGTTTTTT,CASSPGGMSNEKLFF
few,TRBJ1-4,NA,TRBV15,TGTGCCACCAGCATTTCACTGAGTAATGAAAAACTGTTTTTT,CATSISLSNEKLFF
NA,TRBJ2-2,TRBD1,TRBV19,TGTGCCAGTAGTCAGGGACAGGGGTTGACCGGGGAGCTGTTTTTT,CASSQGQGLTGELFF
NA,TRBJ2-2,TRBD2,TRBV13,TGTGCCAGCAGCTTAGTTATCCGCGGGAGGACCGGGGAGCTGTTTTTT,CASSLVIRGRTGELFF
NA,TRBJ1-6,NA,TRBV2,TGTGCCAGCAATGCGGCGAATTCACCCCTCCACTTT,CASNAANSPLHF
NA,TRBJ1-5,NA,TRBV29-1,TGCAGCGTTGCGGGTAGCAATCAGCCCCAGCATTTT,CSVAGSNQPQHF